Given below is one T cell receptor (beta chain) in context. This clonotype has a handful of counts. Its antigen is unknown. No base qualities exist here, and no much larger clone lies one base off it. These data originate in a study of T cell repertoires in cytomegalovirus infection (dated 2019 in TCRdb). Looking at the study overall: The peptide stimulations were aimed at well-studied HLA-B-restricted epitopes as well as recently identified HLA-C-restricted CMV epitopes, whose presentation resists viral immunomodulation. The HLA type of each donor mattered for the analysis, because public TCR beta signatures pointed to carriage of CMV infection along with the matching HLA type. Broader findings and caveats from the paper: Cumulative frequency of public TCR beta family members discriminated carriers of CMV infection plus the relevant HLA type in this cohort and an independent approximately 360-donor cohort. In the ex vivo response, HLA-C-restricted CMV-specific TCR beta clonotypes were dominant, and in two of eight donors the single most frequent clonotype came from this HLA-C-restricted group.

Interpreted using the paper, the treatment or condition label stands for: in vitro stimulation with specific CMV peptide epitopes to enrich CMV-specific T cells. The run used an Illumina HiSeq 1500. Using fastp at Q25 and MiXCR, TCRdb reprocessed the public reads and kept productive beta chains. Rows with one shared CDR3 protein collapse into an entry with the most common genes and DNA. This sample comprises around 200,000 distinct CDR3 sequences, about 40% of them detected only once. The ten largest clones take up more than 50% of the sample. Sequences LNHDA (CDR1) and SQIVND (CDR2) are obtained from the germline V gene (reference sequence). V lost 6 bases and J lost 5 bases, and the count of bases not matched to a germline gene is 7. The CDR3 numbers 15 residues from cysteine through phenylalanine. CDR3 DNA only is kept here, 45 bases in frame from base 1.

The input for sequencing was CD8+ T cells from cultured PBMCs, taken from culture after CMV antigen stimulation. The chain was built from TRBV19 and TRBJ2-1; 10 central nucleotides agree with TRBD1. The receptor was derived from a human donor in good health (CMV status not recorded). Some clones in this sample may be carry-over from other donors' samples. The bases read TGTGCCAGTAGCCTCCGGGACAGGGGTCACAATGAGCAGTTCTTC. It translates to CASSLRDRGHNEQFF.